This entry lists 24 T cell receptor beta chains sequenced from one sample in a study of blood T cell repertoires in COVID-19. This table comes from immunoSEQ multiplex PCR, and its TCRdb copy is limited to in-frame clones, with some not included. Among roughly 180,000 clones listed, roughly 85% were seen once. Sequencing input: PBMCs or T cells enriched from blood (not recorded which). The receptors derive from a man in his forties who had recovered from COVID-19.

For the CDR3, the DNA is TGCAGTGCGGGCAGCAATCAGCCCCAGCATTTT. Translated: CSAGSNQPQHF. The chain uses TRBV20-1 and TRBJ1-5; D ambiguous. Germline V lookup: CDR1 DFQATT, CDR2 SNEGSKA (reference sequence). The CDR3 consists of 11 residues. V dropped 6 bases and J dropped 1 base, with 4 bases sitting between them.

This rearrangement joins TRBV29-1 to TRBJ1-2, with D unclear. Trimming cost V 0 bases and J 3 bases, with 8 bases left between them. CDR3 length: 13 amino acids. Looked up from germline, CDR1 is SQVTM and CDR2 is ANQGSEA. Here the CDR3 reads CSVEEGGHYGYTF. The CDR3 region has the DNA TGCAGCGTTGAAGAGGGAGGCCACTATGGCTACACCTTC.

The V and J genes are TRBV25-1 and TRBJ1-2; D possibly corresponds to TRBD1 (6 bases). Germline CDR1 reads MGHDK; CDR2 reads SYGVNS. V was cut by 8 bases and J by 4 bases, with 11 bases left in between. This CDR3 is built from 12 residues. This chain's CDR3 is CASSGQFYGYTF. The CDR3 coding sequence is TGTGCCAGCTCAGGACAGTTCTATGGCTACACCTTC.

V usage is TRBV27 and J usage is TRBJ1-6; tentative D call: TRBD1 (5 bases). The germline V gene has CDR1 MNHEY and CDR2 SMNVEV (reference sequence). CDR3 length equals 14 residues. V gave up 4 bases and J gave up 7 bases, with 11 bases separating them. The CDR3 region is CASSSGLMNSPLHF. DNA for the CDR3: TGTGCCAGCAGTTCGGGACTGATGAATTCACCCCTCCACTTT.

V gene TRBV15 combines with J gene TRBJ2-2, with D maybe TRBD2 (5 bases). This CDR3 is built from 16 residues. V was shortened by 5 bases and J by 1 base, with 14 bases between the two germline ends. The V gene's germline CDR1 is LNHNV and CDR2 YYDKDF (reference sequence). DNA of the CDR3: TGTGCCACCAGCCCAAAACTTGGACTGAACACCGGGGAGCTGTTTTTT. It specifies CATSPKLGLNTGELFF.

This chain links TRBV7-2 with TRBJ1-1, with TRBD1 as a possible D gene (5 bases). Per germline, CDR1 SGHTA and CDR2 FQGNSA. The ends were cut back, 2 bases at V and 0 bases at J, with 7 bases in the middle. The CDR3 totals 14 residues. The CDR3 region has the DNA TGTGCCAGCAGCTTAAACAGGCTGAACACTGAAGCTTTCTTT. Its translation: CASSLNRLNTEAFF.

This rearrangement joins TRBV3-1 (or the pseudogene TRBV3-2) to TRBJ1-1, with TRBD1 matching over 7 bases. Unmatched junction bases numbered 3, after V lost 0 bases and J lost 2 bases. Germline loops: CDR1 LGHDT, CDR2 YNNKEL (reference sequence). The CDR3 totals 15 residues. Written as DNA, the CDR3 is TGTGCCAGCAGCCAAGAAGGGACAGAAAACACTGAAGCTTTCTTT. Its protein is CASSQEGTENTEAFF.

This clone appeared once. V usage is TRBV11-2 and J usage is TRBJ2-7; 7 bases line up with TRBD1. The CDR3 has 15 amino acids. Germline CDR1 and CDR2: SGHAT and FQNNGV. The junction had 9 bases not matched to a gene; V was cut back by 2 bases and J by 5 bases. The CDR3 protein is CASSLSDRVYHEQYF. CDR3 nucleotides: TGTGCCAGCAGCTTAAGCGACAGGGTTTACCACGAGCAGTACTTC.

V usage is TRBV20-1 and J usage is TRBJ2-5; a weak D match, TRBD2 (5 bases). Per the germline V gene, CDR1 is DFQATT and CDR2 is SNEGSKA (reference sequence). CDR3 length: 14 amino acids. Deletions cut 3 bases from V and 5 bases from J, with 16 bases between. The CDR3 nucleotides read TGCAGTGCTAGTAACCGGGGTGAAGGCGAGACCCAGTACTTC. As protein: CSASNRGEGETQYF.

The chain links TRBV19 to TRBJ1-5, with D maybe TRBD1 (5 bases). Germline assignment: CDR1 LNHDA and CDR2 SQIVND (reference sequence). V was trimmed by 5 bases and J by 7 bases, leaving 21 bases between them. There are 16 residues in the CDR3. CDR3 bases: TGTGCCAGTAGTTCCCGGAGCAGGGCCGGAGTACAGCCCCAGCATTTT. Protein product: CASSSRSRAGVQPQHF.

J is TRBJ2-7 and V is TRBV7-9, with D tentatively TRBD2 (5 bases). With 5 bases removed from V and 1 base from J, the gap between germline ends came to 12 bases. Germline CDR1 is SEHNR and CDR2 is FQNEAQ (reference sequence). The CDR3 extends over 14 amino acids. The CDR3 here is CASSPPGVSYEQYF. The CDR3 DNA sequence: TGTGCCAGCAGCCCTCCCGGGGTTTCCTACGAGCAGTACTTC. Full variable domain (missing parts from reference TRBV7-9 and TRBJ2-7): DTGVSQNPRHKITKRGQNVTFRCDPISEHNRLYWYRQTLGQGPEFLTYFQNEAQLEKSRLLSDRFSAERPKGSFSTLEIQRTEQGDSAMYLCASSPPGVSYEQYFGPGTRLTVT.

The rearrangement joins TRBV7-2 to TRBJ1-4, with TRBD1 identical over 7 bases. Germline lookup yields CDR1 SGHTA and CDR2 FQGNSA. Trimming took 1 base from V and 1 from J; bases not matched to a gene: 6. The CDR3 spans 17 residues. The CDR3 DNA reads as TGTGCCAGCAGCTTAGGACAGGGTCGAATAACTAATGAAAAACTGTTTTTT. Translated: CASSLGQGRITNEKLFF.

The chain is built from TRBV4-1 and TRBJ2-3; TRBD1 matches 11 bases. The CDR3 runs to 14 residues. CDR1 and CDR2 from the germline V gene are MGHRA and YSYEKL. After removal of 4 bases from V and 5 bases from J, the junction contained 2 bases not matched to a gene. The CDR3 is CASSPGTGGDTQYF. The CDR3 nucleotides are TGCGCCAGCAGCCCCGGGACAGGGGGAGATACGCAGTATTTT.

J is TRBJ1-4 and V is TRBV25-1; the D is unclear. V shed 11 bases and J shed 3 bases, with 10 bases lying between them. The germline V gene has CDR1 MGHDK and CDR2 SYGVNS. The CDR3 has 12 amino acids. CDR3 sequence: CASGEPNEKLFF. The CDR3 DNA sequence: TGTGCCTCCGGGGAGCCTAATGAAAAACTGTTTTTT. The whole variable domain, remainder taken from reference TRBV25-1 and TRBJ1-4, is EADIYQTPRYLVIGTGKKITLECSQTMGHDKMYWYQQDPGMELHLIHYSYGVNSTEKGDLSSESTVSRIRTEHFPLTLESARPSHTSQYLCASGEPNEKLFFGSGTQLSVL.

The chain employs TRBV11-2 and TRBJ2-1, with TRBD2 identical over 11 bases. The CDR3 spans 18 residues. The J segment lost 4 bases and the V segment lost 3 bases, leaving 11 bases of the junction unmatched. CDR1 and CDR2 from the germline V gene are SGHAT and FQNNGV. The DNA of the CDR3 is TGTGCCAGCAGCTTTCGCCTGAGGACTAGCGGGTCTTACAATGAGCAGTTCTTC. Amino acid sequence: CASSFRLRTSGSYNEQFF.

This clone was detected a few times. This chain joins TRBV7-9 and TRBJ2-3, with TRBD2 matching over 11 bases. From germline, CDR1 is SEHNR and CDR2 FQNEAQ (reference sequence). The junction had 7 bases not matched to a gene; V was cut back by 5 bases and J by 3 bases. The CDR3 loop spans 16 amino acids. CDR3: CASSPRTSGWTDTQYF. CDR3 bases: TGTGCCAGCAGCCCCCGGACTAGCGGGTGGACAGATACGCAGTATTTT.

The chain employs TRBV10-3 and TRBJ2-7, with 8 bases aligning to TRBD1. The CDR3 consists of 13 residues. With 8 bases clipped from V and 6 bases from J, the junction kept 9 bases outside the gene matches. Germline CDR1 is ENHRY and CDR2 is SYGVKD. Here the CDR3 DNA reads TGTGCCATCCACCCGGACAGGGCAAGCGAGCAGTACTTC. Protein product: CAIHPDRASEQYF.

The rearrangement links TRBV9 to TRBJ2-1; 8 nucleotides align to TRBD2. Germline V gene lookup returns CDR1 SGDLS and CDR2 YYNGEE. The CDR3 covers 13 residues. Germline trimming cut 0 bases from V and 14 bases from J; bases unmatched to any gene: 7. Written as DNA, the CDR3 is TGTGCCAGCAGCGTAGAAGTCAGCGGGAGAAAGTTCTTC. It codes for CASSVEVSGRKFF.

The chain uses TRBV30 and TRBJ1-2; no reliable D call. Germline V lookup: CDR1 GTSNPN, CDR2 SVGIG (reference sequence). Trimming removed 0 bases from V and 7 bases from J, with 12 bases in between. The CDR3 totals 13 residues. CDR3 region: CAWSVGPGGGYTF. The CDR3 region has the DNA TGTGCCTGGAGTGTGGGCCCAGGAGGTGGCTACACCTTC.

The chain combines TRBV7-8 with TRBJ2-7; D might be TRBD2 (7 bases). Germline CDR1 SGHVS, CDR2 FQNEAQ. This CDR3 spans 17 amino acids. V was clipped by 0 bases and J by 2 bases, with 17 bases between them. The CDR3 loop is CASSLANLRGTTYEQYF. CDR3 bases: TGTGCCAGCAGCTTAGCAAACTTAAGGGGGACTACCTACGAGCAGTACTTC.

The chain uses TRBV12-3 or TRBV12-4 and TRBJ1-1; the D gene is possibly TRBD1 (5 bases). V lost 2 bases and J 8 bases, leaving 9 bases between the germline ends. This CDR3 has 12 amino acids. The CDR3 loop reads CASSLWAGEAFF. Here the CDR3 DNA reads TGTGCCAGCAGTTTATGGGCAGGGGAAGCTTTCTTT.

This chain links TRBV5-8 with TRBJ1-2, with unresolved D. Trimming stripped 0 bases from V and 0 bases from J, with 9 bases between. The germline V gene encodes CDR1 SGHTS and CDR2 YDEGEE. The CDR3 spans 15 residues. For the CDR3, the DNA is TGTGCCAGCAGCTTGGATCAGACATCTAACTATGGCTACACCTTC. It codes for CASSLDQTSNYGYTF.

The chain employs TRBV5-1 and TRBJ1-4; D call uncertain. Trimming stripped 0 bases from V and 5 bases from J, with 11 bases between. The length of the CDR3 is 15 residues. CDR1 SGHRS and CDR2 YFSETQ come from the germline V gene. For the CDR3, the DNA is TGCGCCAGCAGCTTGGCCGGGCGGGAAAATGAAAAACTGTTTTTT. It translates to CASSLAGRENEKLFF. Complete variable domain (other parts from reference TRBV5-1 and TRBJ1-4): KAGVTQTPRYLIKTRGQQVTLSCSPISGHRSVSWYQQTPGQGLQFLFEYFSETQRNKGNFPGRFSGRQFSNSRSEMNVSTLELGDSALYLCASSLAGRENEKLFFGSGTQLSVL.

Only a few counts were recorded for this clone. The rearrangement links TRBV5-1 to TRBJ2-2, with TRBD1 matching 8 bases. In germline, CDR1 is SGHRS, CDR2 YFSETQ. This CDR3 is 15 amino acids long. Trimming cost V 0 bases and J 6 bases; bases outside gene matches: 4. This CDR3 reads CASSLAAGGSGELFF. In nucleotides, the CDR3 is TGCGCCAGCAGCTTGGCAGCAGGGGGCTCCGGGGAGCTGTTTTTT.